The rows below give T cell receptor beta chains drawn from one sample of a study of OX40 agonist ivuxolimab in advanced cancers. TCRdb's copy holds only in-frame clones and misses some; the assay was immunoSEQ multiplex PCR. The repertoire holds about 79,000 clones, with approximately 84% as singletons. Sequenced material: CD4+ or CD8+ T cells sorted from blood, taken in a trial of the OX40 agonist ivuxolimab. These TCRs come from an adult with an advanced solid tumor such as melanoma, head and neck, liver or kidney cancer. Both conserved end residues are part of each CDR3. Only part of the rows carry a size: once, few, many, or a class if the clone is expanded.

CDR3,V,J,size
CASSHAAGEGYTF,TRBV4-3,TRBJ1-2,.
CASSFLAGSSYNEQFF,TRBV11-2,TRBJ2-1,.
CASSPTGLNTEAFF,TRBV18,TRBJ1-1,.
CASSLHSGALTEAFF,TRBV7-9,TRBJ1-1,.
CAWRTGNTIYF,TRBV30,TRBJ1-3,.
CASSFGGQKQFF,TRBV28,TRBJ2-1,once
CASSETGLAATYNEQFF,TRBV28,TRBJ2-1,.
CASNPRGTRRQETQYF,TRBV28,TRBJ2-5,few
CASSVGRHNEQFF,TRBV9,TRBJ2-1,.
CSARAGSEQFF,TRBV20-1,TRBJ2-1,few
CASSLRERDPLEKLFF,TRBV7-6,TRBJ1-4,.
CASSLASGINEQYF,TRBV28,TRBJ2-7,.
CASSILTTGETQYF,TRBV19,TRBJ2-5,.
CASSPWDYGSSAKNIQYF,TRBV14,TRBJ2-4,.
CASAGRRAKLFF,TRBV28,TRBJ1-4,.
CASSHNRLSGANVLTF,TRBV11-1,TRBJ2-6,.
CASSFAGMATEAFF,TRBV5-1,TRBJ1-1,.
CASSTRQGADTQYF,TRBV5-6,TRBJ2-3,.
CATSSGLGTSEYEQYF,TRBV15,TRBJ2-7,.
CASIRADRDYGYTF,TRBV19,TRBJ1-2,.
CASRETSQSTDTQYF,TRBV5-4,TRBJ2-3,.
CASTIQGLRQPQHF,TRBV2,TRBJ1-5,.
CASSFMGAGANVLTF,TRBV7-2,TRBJ2-6,.
CASSKSRGPGEKLFF,TRBV2,TRBJ1-4,.
CASSPGGSYEQYF,TRBV28,TRBJ2-7,.
CASSEQIGASGNTIYF,TRBV6-1,TRBJ1-3,.
CASSQDSGTSGALEQFF,TRBV4-1,TRBJ2-1,.
CASSASTANTEAFF,TRBV7-2,TRBJ1-1,few
CASSLGRLVTEAFF,TRBV7-2,TRBJ1-1,.
CASSFPGGVNTEAFF,TRBV28,TRBJ1-1,.
CASSHPGTGGIYGYTF,TRBV7-8,TRBJ1-2,.
CASSRTSGGEDTQYF,TRBV7-3,TRBJ2-3,.
CAWSPGQSNSPLHF,TRBV30,TRBJ1-6,once
CASRTAAGYTF,TRBV6-5,TRBJ1-2,.
CAWSTSRRGTGELFF,TRBV30,TRBJ2-2,.
CASSLGQGYEQYF,TRBV18,TRBJ2-7,.
CAGTGSNTGELFF,TRBV6-5,TRBJ2-2,.
CASSKGGTARLLGLVYGYTF,TRBV19,TRBJ1-2,few
CASSWGRGLGYEQYF,TRBV6-5,TRBJ2-7,.
CASSRDGNYGYTF,TRBV9,TRBJ1-2,.
CASSKTSGIGNEQFF,TRBV4-3,TRBJ2-1,.
CASSQSGETQYF,TRBV6-5,TRBJ2-5,.
CASSTVGVGEQYF,TRBV5-4,TRBJ2-7,few
CASRLLGSGANVLTF,TRBV28,TRBJ2-6,.